The entry that follows covers one TCR beta chain sequence. Antigen unknown. This entry belongs to a study of metastatic and nonmetastatic thyroid tumors. For the study at large: Peripheral blood and tumor or nodule samples from malignant and benign thyroid patients were compared. Whole-study findings and limits: Malignant thyroid tumors reportedly had TCR beta diversity that was significantly higher than in benign nodules, in blood and tumor.

Original processing notes: The study's classifier, a distant-metastasis tool for papillary thyroid cancer, was built using CDR3 differences across clinicopathological groups. TCRdb recomputed clones from the PCR reads via MiXCR. Here the V and J calls rest on TCRdb's processing, not on the authors' analysis. The data show about 13,000 clones, with around a third seen just once and 10% to 15% held by the top ten. Among the patients, none had received any treatment before thyroid surgery. The sample comprised tumor tissue. The clonotype was recovered from a male donor with papillary thyroid cancer or a benign thyroid nodule (not recorded which). Some clones in this sample may be carry-over from other donors' samples.

The CDR3 region is CASSLDSGGRVDTQYF. The DNA for the CDR3 is TGCGCCAGCAGCTTGGACAGCGGCGGACGGGTCGATACGCAGTATTTT. The V gene is TRBV5-1, the J gene TRBJ2-3, with D possibly matching TRBD2 (5 bases). The germline gives CDR1 SGHRS, CDR2 YFSETQ. The CDR3 runs to 16 residues. Trimming left V 0 bases short and J 6 bases short, with 17 bases between.